Presented here are 2 T cell receptor beta chains from one specimen sequenced in a study of Tregs in tolerant kidney transplant recipients (dated by TCRdb to the late 2010s). Library method: the immunoSEQ multiplex PCR assay. TCRdb provides this immuneACCESS table in a form limited to in-frame rearrangements. Some clones are lacking; in checked studies, under half of them reflect an unresolved V gene, and why the rest are absent is not known. The data table for this sample lists 25,000 to 35,000 clones. The biggest ten clones account for roughly 7.1% of the sample. Reading the label with the study, this specimen's time point is: blood sample drawn before combined kidney and bone marrow transplant. The sequencing here drew on CD8+ T cells from blood, taken before the transplant. The receptors here all came from a human donor who received a combined kidney and bone marrow transplant.

As concerns this clone: The read ends 3 residues shy of where the CDR3 ends; the end is completed using the germline J gene. V gene TRBV19 combines with J gene TRBJ2-2; D may be TRBD2 (6 bases). Trimming removed 2 bases at V and 8 bases at J, with 21 bases between. Germline CDR1 reads LNHDA; CDR2 reads SQIVND (reference sequence). This CDR3 spans 17 amino acids. The sequenced CDR3 bases are TGTGCCAGTAGTATAACGGCCTGGAGGGCAGTTTCAGGGGAG. The encoded protein is CASSITAWRAVSGE. The whole CDR3 reads CASSITAWRAVSGELFF.

CDR3: CASRGSSYEQYF. The sequenced part of the CDR3 DNA is TGTGCCAGCCGGGGGTCATCCTACGAG. The V call is TRBV13, the J call TRBJ2-7, with D possibly being TRBD2 (6 bases). The CDR3 extends 3 residues past the end of the read, so its final part is completed from the germline J gene. The CDR3 loop spans 12 amino acids. Deletions cut 8 bases from V and 1 base from J, with 9 bases between. Germline V gene sequence: CDR1 PRHDT, CDR2 FYEKMQ (reference sequence).